Shown below are 25 T cell receptor beta chains from a single sample sequenced in a study of low-dose radiotherapy and immunotherapy resistance in tumors. As to time point: after trial treatment. Treatment meaning: LDRT plus nivolumab, ipilimumab, low-dose cyclophosphamide and aspirin (RACIN trial). cDNA synthesis used a TRAV/TRBV-specific primer set for both chains. TCRs underwent 20 PCR cycles of amplification with a constant-region primer and V-primer adapter. TCRdb redid the calling of the reads with MiXCR, one entry per CDR3 protein. The data show about 58,000 distinct CDR3 sequences, 20% to 25% seen once. This sample comprised PBMCs, obtained after low-dose radiotherapy plus immunotherapy. The receptor source for this set is a male donor with prostate cancer.

The sample holds many counts of this clonotype. The genes are TRBV6-6 and TRBJ1-6; D is undetermined. The length of the CDR3 is 12 residues. Germline CDR1 MNHNY, CDR2 SVGAGI (reference sequence). The germline V and J ends were trimmed by 0 bases and 14 bases, with 8 bases remaining between them. This CDR3 is CASSYSALSLHF. CDR3 DNA: TGTGCCAGCAGTTACTCTGCCCTGTCCCTCCACTTT.

The chain carries TRBV5-4 and TRBJ2-5; 10 bases line up with TRBD1. The V and J ends lost 4 bases and 4 bases, in that order; junction bases with no gene match: 10. Germline V gene sequence: CDR1 SGHNT, CDR2 YYREEE (reference sequence). This CDR3 contains 16 residues. CDR3 sequence (DNA): TGTGCCAGCAGCAAGGCGACAGGGGGCTTGGGAGAGACCCAGTACTTC. It is translated as CASSKATGGLGETQYF.

This clonotype was counted at least ten times. This chain joins TRBV5-1 and TRBJ2-3; 9 nucleotides agree with TRBD1. The V gene end was trimmed by 0 bases and the J gene end by 4 bases; junction bases not matched to a gene: 3. This CDR3 region has 15 residues. CDR1 and CDR2 from the germline V gene are SGHRS and YFSETQ. The DNA for the CDR3 is TGCGCCAGCAGCTTGGGACAGGGGGTGCCAGATACGCAGTATTTT. Its protein is CASSLGQGVPDTQYF.

This clonotype was recorded many times. J is TRBJ2-7 and V is TRBV29-1; 7 bases align to TRBD1. This CDR3 contains 13 residues. CDR1 is SQVTM and CDR2 is ANQGSEA in the germline V gene. V gave up 4 bases and J gave up 4 bases; unmatched junction bases: 7. The CDR3 bases are TGCAGCGTTGTGACAGGGTCATTTTACGAGCAGTACTTC. This gives the protein CSVVTGSFYEQYF.

The chain recombines TRBV5-4 with TRBJ2-1; 10 nucleotides agree with TRBD2. CDR3 length: 16 residues. V lost 4 bases to trimming and J lost 10 bases; unmatched junction nucleotides: 14. Germline V lookup: CDR1 SGHNT, CDR2 YYREEE (reference sequence). The CDR3 DNA sequence: TGTGCCAGCAGCCCCAGATCCGGGACTAGCGTAAGAGAGCAGTTCTTC. It is translated as CASSPRSGTSVREQFF.

Many counts were recorded for this clonotype. This sequence joins TRBV2 and TRBJ1-1, with D uncertain. V was cut by 6 bases and J by 5 bases, with 10 bases left in between. Germline-derived CDR1 and CDR2 are SNHLY and FYNNEI. The length of the CDR3 is 12 residues. CDR3 region: CASRGSRTEAFF. CDR3 DNA: TGTGCCAGCAGGGGTAGTCGGACTGAAGCTTTCTTT. Full variable domain (outside the CDR3, taken from reference TRBV2 and TRBJ1-1): EPEVTQTPSHQVTQMGQEVILRCVPISNHLYFYWYRQILGQKVEFLVSFYNNEISEKSEIFDDQFSVERPDGSNFTLKIRSTKLEDSAMYFCASRGSRTEAFFGQGTRLTVV.

The gene calls are TRBV20-1 and TRBJ2-5; 10 bases are shared with TRBD2. The CDR3 is 15 amino acids. Germline V lookup: CDR1 DFQATT, CDR2 SNEGSKA (reference sequence). V gave up 4 bases and J gave up 2 bases; unmatched junction bases: 7. CDR3 amino acids: CSAKLAGGLQETQYF. For the CDR3, the DNA is TGCAGTGCTAAATTAGCGGGAGGACTTCAAGAGACCCAGTACTTC.

About this clonotype: This probably arose from a read error, given a far larger clone one base away. V and J are TRBV5-1 and TRBJ2-7; tentatively, D is TRBD2 (5 bases). Germline V gene data show CDR1 as SGHRS and CDR2 as YFSETQ. Trimming shortened V by 7 bases and J by 7 bases, and 30 bases separated the two germline ends. The CDR3 has 17 residues. The CDR3 nucleotides read TGCGCCAGCGATAGAGGAGGCACGGGGAGCTCCTACAATGAGCAGTACTTC. It translates to CASDRGGTGSSYNEQYF.

The DNA for the CDR3 is TGTGCCAGCAGCTTTAGGGATGAAAAACTGTTTTTT. Translation: CASSFRDEKLFF. The chain couples TRBV7-9 to TRBJ1-4, with D hard to call. This CDR3 comprises 12 residues. CDR1 SEHNR and CDR2 FQNEAQ come from the germline V gene (reference sequence). V lost 3 bases and J 6 bases, leaving 5 bases between the germline ends.

This clonotype has at least ten counts. The rearrangement links TRBV18 to TRBJ1-2; 7 bases match TRBD1. In germline, CDR1 is KGHSH, CDR2 LQKENI. V shed 3 bases and J 2 bases; nucleotides not matched to a gene: 9. The CDR3 length is 16 residues. CDR3 coding DNA: TGTGCCAGCTCACCGACACCGGGACAGCCAAACTATGGCTACACCTTC. Its translation is CASSPTPGQPNYGYTF.

This clonotype has only a few counts. The chain has TRBV5-4 and TRBJ2-7, with 9 nucleotides matching TRBD2. This CDR3 contains 14 residues. V was pared by 0 bases and J by 11 bases, with 9 bases of the junction left unmatched. Germline loops: CDR1 SGHNT, CDR2 YYREEE (reference sequence). Here the CDR3 DNA reads TGTGCCAGCAGCTTGGCCATAGCGGGGGAGCAGGAGTACTTC. Protein product: CASSLAIAGEQEYF.

This clonotype was picked up many times. V is TRBV12-5 and J is TRBJ1-6; 11 bases map to TRBD1. Trimming at V came to 0 bases and at J to 10 bases, leaving 5 bases not matched to a gene. From germline, CDR1 is LGHNT and CDR2 FRNRAP. CDR3 size: 16 residues. The CDR3 loop is CASGLVLGQGESPLHF. CDR3 in DNA: TGTGCTAGTGGTTTGGTACTGGGACAGGGGGAGTCACCCCTCCACTTT.

This clonotype was observed many times. The J gene is TRBJ1-1, the V gene TRBV11-2; TRBD1 matches at 8 bases. This CDR3 has 16 residues. Germline loops: CDR1 SGHAT, CDR2 FQNNGV. V lost 5 bases to trimming and J lost 4 bases; unmatched junction nucleotides: 12. The CDR3 nucleotides are TGTGCCAGCAGCACCCACGCAATACAGGGGGGCACTGAAGCTTTCTTT. Its translation is CASSTHAIQGGTEAFF.

The rearrangement links TRBV6-6 to TRBJ2-1; D gene uncertain. The CDR3 is 15 residues long. Germline V gene data show CDR1 as MNHNY and CDR2 as SVGAGI (reference sequence). The germline V and J ends were trimmed by 2 bases and 0 bases, with 8 bases remaining between them. CDR3 DNA: TGTGCCAGCAGTTACGTCATAAGCTCCTACAATGAGCAGTTCTTC. Translating it yields CASSYVISSYNEQFF.

The chain links TRBV12-2 to TRBJ2-7; no check of the table's D call, TRBD1, against the DNA was made. TRBV12-2 has pseudogene status. There are 16 residues in the CDR3. The CDR3 spells CASRTRGQGDPNEQYF. DNA of the CDR3: TGTGCAAGTCGAACGCGAGGACAGGGTGACCCTAATGAGCAGTACTTC.

This clonotype showed up many times. The J gene is TRBJ1-1, the V gene TRBV29-1, with D unresolved. The CDR3 is made up of 13 amino acids. The V gene lost 2 bases and the J gene lost 4 bases, with 11 bases spanning the gap. Per the germline V gene, CDR1 is SQVTM and CDR2 is ANQGSEA. DNA for the CDR3: TGCAGCGTTGAATTGGGCCCGGGCACTGAAGCTTTCTTT. As protein: CSVELGPGTEAFF. Full variable domain (missing parts from reference TRBV29-1 and TRBJ1-1): SAVISQKPSRDICQRGTSLTIQCQVDSQVTMMFWYRQQPGQSLTLIATANQGSEATYESGFVIDKFPISRPNLTFSTLTVSNMSPEDSSIYLCSVELGPGTEAFFGQGTRLTVV.

This chain links TRBV10-1 with TRBJ2-1, with a tentative D call TRBD2 (6 bases). V was shortened by 0 bases and J by 10 bases, with 10 bases between the two germline ends. This CDR3 region has 13 residues. The germline CDR1 and CDR2 sequences are WNHNN and SYGVQD (reference sequence). Here the CDR3 DNA reads TGCGCCAGCAGTGAGTCGCCAGGGAGGGAGCAGTTCTTC. Translation gives CASSESPGREQFF.

With respect to this clonotype: This probably arose from a read error, given a far larger clone one base away. V usage is TRBV5-1 and J usage is TRBJ2-4; D is perhaps TRBD2 (7 bases). Trimming took 4 bases from V and 13 from J, leaving 27 bases between them. This CDR3 has 16 residues. Germline values: CDR1 SGHRS, CDR2 YFSETQ. In DNA, the CDR3 is TGCGCCAGCAGCCTGCATGGGGGGGGCTCCTACAATGAGCAGTACTTC. Encoded protein: CASSLHGGGSYNEQYF.

This clonotype was seen just once. Here the CDR3 reads CSARGGERETQYF. The CDR3 nucleotides read TGCAGTGCTAGAGGGGGGGAACGGGAGACCCAGTACTTC. The chain uses TRBV20-1 and TRBJ2-5; possible D gene TRBD2, 6 bases. The CDR3 spans 13 residues. Germline CDR1 is DFQATT and CDR2 is SNEGSKA (reference sequence). V lost 1 base, J lost 5 bases, and 11 bases lay in between.

This clonotype was observed many times. The gene calls are TRBV6-2 or TRBV6-3 and TRBJ2-7; 10 bases match TRBD2. The germline gives CDR1 MNHEY, CDR2 SVGEGT. Trimming at V came to 7 bases and at J to 2 bases, leaving 11 bases not matched to a gene. This CDR3 has 16 amino acids. In nucleotides, the CDR3 is TGTGCCAGCAAAAGTCGCCCCGGACTAGCGGCCTACGAGCAGTACTTC. Protein: CASKSRPGLAAYEQYF.

The sample holds many counts of this clonotype. The V gene is TRBV28, the J gene TRBJ2-1, with D possibly TRBD1 on 6 matching bases. Germline values: CDR1 MDHEN, CDR2 SYDVKM. There are 14 residues in the CDR3. V lost 2 bases, J lost 8 bases, and 13 bases lay in between. The CDR3 DNA is TGTGCCAGCAGTTTACGAACAGGGCGCGATGAGCAGTTCTTC. Translation: CASSLRTGRDEQFF. Variable domain in full (rest from reference TRBV28 and TRBJ2-1): DVKVTQSSRYLVKRTGEKVFLECVQDMDHENMFWYRQDPGLGLRLIYFSYDVKMKEKGDIPEGYSVSREKKERFSLILESASTNQTSMYLCASSLRTGRDEQFFGPGTRLTVL.

With respect to this clonotype: This probably arose from a read error, given a far larger clone one base away. The chain links TRBV5-8 to TRBJ2-3; D is possibly TRBD2 (5 bases). Germline CDR1 is SGHTS and CDR2 is YDEGEE. The CDR3 length is 17 residues. V was cut by 0 bases and J by 2 bases, with 16 bases left in between. CDR3 nucleotides: TGTGCCAGCAGCTTGGCAGTGTTCCTTCGGGACACAGATACGCAGTATTTT. This encodes CASSLAVFLRDTDTQYF.

The gene calls are TRBV20-1 and TRBJ2-7, with 13 bases aligning to TRBD2. The CDR3 extends over 13 amino acids. Germline V gives CDR1 DFQATT, CDR2 SNEGSKA (reference sequence). Germline trimming cut 6 bases from V and 4 bases from J; bases unmatched to any gene: 3. The CDR3 DNA is TGCAGTGCGGGGACTAGCGGGGTTTACGAGCAGTACTTC. Its translation: CSAGTSGVYEQYF.

This clonotype has ten or more counts. The chain joins TRBV7-2 to TRBJ1-2, with D maybe TRBD1 (5 bases). The V end was cut by 2 bases, the J end by 0 bases, with 10 bases between. Germline assignment: CDR1 SGHTA and CDR2 FQGNSA. This CDR3 comprises 15 residues. This chain's CDR3 is CASSLIYRTNYGYTF. Here the CDR3 DNA reads TGTGCCAGCAGCTTAATATACAGGACTAACTATGGCTACACCTTC.

This clonotype was found many times. The V gene is TRBV30, the J gene TRBJ2-1; no clear D. Trimming removed 4 bases at V and 0 bases at J, with 13 bases between. The CDR3 has 15 amino acids. Germline lookup yields CDR1 GTSNPN and CDR2 SVGIG (reference sequence). CDR3 sequence: CAWIPTPSSYNEQFF. CDR3 DNA: TGTGCCTGGATCCCAACACCGAGCTCCTACAATGAGCAGTTCTTC.